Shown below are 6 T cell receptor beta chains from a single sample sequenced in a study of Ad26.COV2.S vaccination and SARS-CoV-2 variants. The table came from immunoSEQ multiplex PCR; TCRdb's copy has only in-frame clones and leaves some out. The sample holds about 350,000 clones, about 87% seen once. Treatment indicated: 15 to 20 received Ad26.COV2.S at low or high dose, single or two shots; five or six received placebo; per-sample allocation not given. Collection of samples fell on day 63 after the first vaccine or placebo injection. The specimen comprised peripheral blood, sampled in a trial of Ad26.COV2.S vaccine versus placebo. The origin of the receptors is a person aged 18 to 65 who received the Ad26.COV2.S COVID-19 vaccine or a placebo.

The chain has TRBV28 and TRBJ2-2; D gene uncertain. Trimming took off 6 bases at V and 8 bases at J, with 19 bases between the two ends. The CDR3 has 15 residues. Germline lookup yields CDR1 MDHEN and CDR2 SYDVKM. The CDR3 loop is CASSPPDHDGGELFF. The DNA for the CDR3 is TGTGCCAGCAGCCCTCCCGACCACGACGGAGGGGAGCTGTTTTTT.

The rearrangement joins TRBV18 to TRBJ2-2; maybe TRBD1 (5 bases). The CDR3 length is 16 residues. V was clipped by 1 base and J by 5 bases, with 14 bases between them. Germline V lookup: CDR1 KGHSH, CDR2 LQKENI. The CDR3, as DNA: TGTGCCAGCTCACCACAGACAGCTGACAGTACCGGGGAGCTGTTTTTT. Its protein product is CASSPQTADSTGELFF.

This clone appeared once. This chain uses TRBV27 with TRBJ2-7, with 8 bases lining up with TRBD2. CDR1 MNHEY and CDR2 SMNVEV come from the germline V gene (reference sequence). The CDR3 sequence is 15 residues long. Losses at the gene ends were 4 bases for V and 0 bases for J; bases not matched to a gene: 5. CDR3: CASSSGGRTSYEQYF. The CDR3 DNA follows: TGTGCCAGCAGTTCGGGCGGGAGGACCTCCTACGAGCAGTACTTC.

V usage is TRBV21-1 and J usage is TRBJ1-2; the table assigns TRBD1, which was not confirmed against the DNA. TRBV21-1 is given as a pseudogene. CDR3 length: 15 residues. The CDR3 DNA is TGTGCCAGCAGTACTCTCGACAGGTCCTTCGTTTGCTACACCTTC. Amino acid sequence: CASSTLDRSFVCYTF.

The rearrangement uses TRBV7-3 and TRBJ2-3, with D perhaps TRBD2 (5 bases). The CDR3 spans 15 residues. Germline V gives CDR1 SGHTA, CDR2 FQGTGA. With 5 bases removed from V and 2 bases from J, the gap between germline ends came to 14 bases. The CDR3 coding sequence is TGTGCCAGCAGCGACGCCGGGATCAACACAGATACGCAGTATTTT. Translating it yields CASSDAGINTDTQYF.

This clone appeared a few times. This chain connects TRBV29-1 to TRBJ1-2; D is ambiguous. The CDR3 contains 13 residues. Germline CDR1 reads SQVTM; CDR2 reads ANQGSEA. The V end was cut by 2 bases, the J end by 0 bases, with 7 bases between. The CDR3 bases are TGCAGCGTTGAATCGGTAGCTAACTATGGCTACACCTTC. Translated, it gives CSVESVANYGYTF.